This entry lists 16 T cell receptor beta chains sequenced from one sample in a study of T-cell memory formation after mild COVID-19. In TCRdb, the 5' RACE reads were re-called with MiXCR into one record per CDR3 protein. The sample shows around 530,000 distinct CDR3 sequences, roughly a fifth of them seen only once. Source material: PBMCs or a T cell subset sorted from them (not recorded which). These receptors came from an adult woman who had mild COVID-19 (a few samples of this study predate the infection). Cell type and time point are not known.

The chain has TRBV4-2 and TRBJ1-1; 7 nucleotides match TRBD1. This CDR3 has 16 residues. CDR1 and CDR2 (germline): LGHNA, YNFKEQ. The V segment lost 6 bases and the J segment 2 bases; nucleotides outside the gene matches: 12. The CDR3 region has the DNA TGTGCCAGCAGGGGTACGGAACAGGGGTTTAACACTGAAGCTTTCTTT. Protein: CASRGTEQGFNTEAFF.

This clonotype has a handful of counts. The chain couples TRBV5-6 to TRBJ2-1; the D gene is possibly TRBD1 (6 bases). Trimming removed 0 bases from V and 2 bases from J, with 9 bases in between. The CDR3 is made up of 15 amino acids. Germline CDR1 reads SGHDT; CDR2 reads YYEEEE. CDR3 nucleotides: TGTGCCAGCAGCTTGGAACAGGGCCCCTACAATGAGCAGTTCTTC. It codes for CASSLEQGPYNEQFF.

This chain joins TRBV12-3 or TRBV12-4 and TRBJ2-7; D unresolved. The CDR3 covers 14 residues. The V end was cut by 3 bases, the J end by 0 bases, with 9 bases between. This chain's CDR3 is CASSFGRISYEQYF. The CDR3 DNA follows: TGTGCCAGCAGTTTCGGGCGGATCTCCTACGAGCAGTACTTC.

Only a few counts were recorded for this clonotype. This chain links TRBV25-1 with TRBJ1-5; unclear D gene. Trimming pared 3 bases from V and 6 bases from J, leaving 12 bases between. The CDR3 has 14 residues. From germline, CDR1 is MGHDK and CDR2 SYGVNS. This CDR3 is CASSERAVGQPQHF. DNA for the CDR3: TGTGCCAGCAGTGAGAGGGCAGTGGGTCAGCCCCAGCATTTT.

This clonotype has only a few counts. This rearrangement joins TRBV6-5 to TRBJ1-2, with a tentative D call TRBD1 (5 bases). The V end was cut by 6 bases, the J end by 8 bases, with 22 bases between. Germline assignment: CDR1 MNHEY and CDR2 SVGAGI. This CDR3 is built from 15 residues. Written as DNA, the CDR3 is TGTGCCAGCAGATCCGACGGGACTGTCTATGAGGGCTACACCTTC. This sequence encodes CASRSDGTVYEGYTF.

The chain uses TRBV18 and TRBJ1-1; D remains unclear. Trimming stripped 6 bases from V and 5 bases from J, with 16 bases between. The CDR3 length is 14 residues. Germline V gives CDR1 KGHSH, CDR2 LQKENI. The CDR3 protein is CASSDTPTSTEAFF. CDR3 in DNA: TGTGCCAGCTCTGATACCCCGACCTCGACTGAAGCTTTCTTT.

This clonotype occurred a few times. The chain recombines TRBV12-3 or TRBV12-4 with TRBJ2-7; D unclear. The length of the CDR3 is 12 residues. Trimming removed 5 bases from V and 2 bases from J, with 7 bases in between. CDR3 DNA: TGTGCCAGCAGTGAACAGCCCTACGAGCAGTACTTC. Translation gives CASSEQPYEQYF.

This chain uses TRBV6-5 with TRBJ1-4; 8 bases agree with TRBD1. V gave up 1 base and J gave up 8 bases; unmatched junction bases: 9. Germline-derived CDR1 and CDR2 are MNHEY and SVGAGI. This CDR3 is built from 16 residues. The CDR3 nucleotides read TGTGCCAGCAGTTACTTCTCAACAGGGGGAAGCGAAAAACTGTTTTTT. Amino acid sequence: CASSYFSTGGSEKLFF.

The chain recombines TRBV7-2 with TRBJ2-3, with TRBD2 matching 8 bases. Germline V gene data show CDR1 as SGHTA and CDR2 as FQGNSA. V trimming: 5 bases; J trimming: 6 bases; junction bases outside the gene matches: 7. This CDR3 spans 14 amino acids. DNA for the CDR3: TGTGCCAGCAGCCTACTAGCGGCTATCGATACGCAGTATTTT. Its protein product is CASSLLAAIDTQYF.

The gene calls are TRBV24-1 and TRBJ1-5; a possible D gene is TRBD1 (5 bases). Germline lookup yields CDR1 KGHDR and CDR2 SFDVKD. This CDR3 is 13 amino acids long. V was shortened by 5 bases and J by 7 bases, with 11 bases between the two germline ends. In nucleotides, the CDR3 is TGTGCCACCAGTGTATCAGGGATCCAGCCCCAGCATTTT. This encodes CATSVSGIQPQHF.

The chain links TRBV6-1 to TRBJ1-2; D gene unclear. Germline V gene sequence: CDR1 MNHNS, CDR2 SASEGT. Trimming left V 7 bases short and J 0 bases short, with 12 bases between. The CDR3 extends over 14 amino acids. The CDR3, as DNA: TGTGCCAGCATTCCAACGGTGGCTAACTATGGCTACACCTTC. Encoded protein: CASIPTVANYGYTF.

This clonotype was counted only a few times. The rearrangement uses TRBV10-3 and TRBJ2-7; TRBD1 might be the D (6 bases). The CDR3 contains 13 residues. CDR1 is ENHRY and CDR2 is SYGVKD in the germline V gene. The CDR3 DNA follows: TGTGCTCGACCGGGACAATGCTCCTACGAGCAGTACTTC. It encodes CARPGQCSYEQYF.

J is TRBJ2-3 and V is TRBV7-9; 9 nucleotides match TRBD1. Germline-derived CDR1 and CDR2 are SEHNR and FQNEAQ (reference sequence). V lost 5 bases to trimming and J lost 4 bases; unmatched junction nucleotides: 10. The CDR3 covers 16 residues. The DNA for the CDR3 is TGTGCCAGCAGCCCTTGGCCGGGACAGGGAGCAGATACGCAGTATTTT. It specifies CASSPWPGQGADTQYF.

The J gene is TRBJ1-2, the V gene TRBV7-9; no clear D. Germline values: CDR1 SEHNR, CDR2 FQNEAQ (reference sequence). There are 12 residues in the CDR3. With 5 bases removed from V and 8 bases from J, the gap between germline ends came to 12 bases. CDR3 sequence reads: CASSADYVGYTF. The CDR3 DNA follows: TGTGCCAGCAGCGCGGATTACGTCGGCTACACCTTC.

The genes are TRBV19 and TRBJ2-3, with D perhaps assigned TRBD1 or TRBD2 (5 bases each). The CDR3 totals 16 residues. In germline, CDR1 is LNHDA, CDR2 SQIVND (reference sequence). V was trimmed by 5 bases and J by 0 bases, leaving 15 bases between them. The DNA for the CDR3 is TGTGCCAGTAGTTCCCGACGGGACGGAAGCACAGATACGCAGTATTTT. It translates to CASSSRRDGSTDTQYF.

The chain uses TRBV28 and TRBJ1-1; D remains unclear. Trimming left V 3 bases short and J 3 bases short, with 14 bases between. CDR1 is MDHEN and CDR2 is SYDVKM in the germline V gene. The CDR3 totals 15 residues. The CDR3 sequence: CASSFLSGSYTEAFF. DNA of the CDR3: TGTGCCAGCAGTTTCTTGTCAGGCTCCTACACTGAAGCTTTCTTT.